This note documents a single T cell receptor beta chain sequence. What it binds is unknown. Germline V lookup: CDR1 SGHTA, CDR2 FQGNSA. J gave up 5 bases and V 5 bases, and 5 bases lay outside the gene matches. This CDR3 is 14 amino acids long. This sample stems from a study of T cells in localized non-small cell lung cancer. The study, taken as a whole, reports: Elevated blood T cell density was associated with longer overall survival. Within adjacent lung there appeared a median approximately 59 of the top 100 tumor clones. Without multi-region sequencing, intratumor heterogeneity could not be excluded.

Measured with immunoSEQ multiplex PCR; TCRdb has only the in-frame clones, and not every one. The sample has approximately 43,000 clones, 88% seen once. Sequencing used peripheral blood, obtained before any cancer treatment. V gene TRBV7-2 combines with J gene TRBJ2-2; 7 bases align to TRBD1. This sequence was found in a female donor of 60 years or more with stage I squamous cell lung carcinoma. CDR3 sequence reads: CASSRDRATGELFF. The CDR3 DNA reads TGTGCCAGCAGCCGCGACAGGGCGACCGGGGAGCTGTTTTTT.